This T cell receptor (beta chain) derives from a study of CD8 T cells in Susac syndrome. Random hexamers served to reverse transcribe roughly 0.45 to 1 ug RNA. By means of immunoSEQ multiplex PCR, TCR beta CDR3 spanning 54 Vbeta and 13 Jbeta underwent amplification. TCRdb redid the calling of the immunoSEQ multiplex PCR reads with MiXCR, one entry per CDR3 protein. In the table there are about 130,000 distinct CDR3 sequences, around 96% of which are singletons. Germline V CDR1 and CDR2: KGHDR, SFDVKD. This CDR3 region has 16 residues. J lost 9 bases, V lost 0 bases, and 4 bases had no gene match. What was sequenced was CD4+ T cells from PBMCs. The sequence was collected from a human donor in good health. The rearrangement uses TRBV24-1 and TRBJ2-1; TRBD2 matches at 13 bases. The CDR3 sequence: CATSDLGLAGVVEQFF. CDR3 DNA sequence: TGTGCCACCAGTGATTTGGGACTAGCGGGAGTTGTTGAGCAGTTCTTC.